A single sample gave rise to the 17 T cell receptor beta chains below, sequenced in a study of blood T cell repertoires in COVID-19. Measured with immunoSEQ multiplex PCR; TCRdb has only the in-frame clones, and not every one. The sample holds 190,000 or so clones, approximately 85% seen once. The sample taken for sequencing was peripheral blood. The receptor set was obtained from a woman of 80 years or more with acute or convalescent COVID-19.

DNA of the CDR3: TGTGCCACTGGGGAGGTCAATGAAAAACTGTTTTTT. Translating it yields CATGEVNEKLFF. The chain uses TRBV12-3 or TRBV12-4 and TRBJ1-4; the D is unclear. V was pared by 10 bases and J by 5 bases, with 11 bases between. This CDR3 comprises 12 residues.

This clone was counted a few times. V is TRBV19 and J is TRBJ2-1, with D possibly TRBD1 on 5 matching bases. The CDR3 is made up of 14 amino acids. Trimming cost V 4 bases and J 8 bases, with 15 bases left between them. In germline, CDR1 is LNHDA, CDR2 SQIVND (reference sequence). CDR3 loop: CASSKGPFGDEQFF. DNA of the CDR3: TGTGCCAGTAGTAAGGGGCCGTTTGGTGATGAGCAGTTCTTC.

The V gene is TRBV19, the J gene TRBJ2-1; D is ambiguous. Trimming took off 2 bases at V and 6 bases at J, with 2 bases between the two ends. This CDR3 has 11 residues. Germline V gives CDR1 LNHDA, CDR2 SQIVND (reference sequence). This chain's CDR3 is CASSIRNEQFF. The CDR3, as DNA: TGTGCCAGTAGTATACGCAATGAGCAGTTCTTC.

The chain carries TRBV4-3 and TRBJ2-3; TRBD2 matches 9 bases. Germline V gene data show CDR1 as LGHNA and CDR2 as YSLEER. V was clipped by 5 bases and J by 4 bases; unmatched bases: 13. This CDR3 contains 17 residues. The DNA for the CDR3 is TGCGCCAGCAGCGAAACCCGGGCTAGCGGGGTCTCAGATACGCAGTATTTT. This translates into CASSETRASGVSDTQYF.

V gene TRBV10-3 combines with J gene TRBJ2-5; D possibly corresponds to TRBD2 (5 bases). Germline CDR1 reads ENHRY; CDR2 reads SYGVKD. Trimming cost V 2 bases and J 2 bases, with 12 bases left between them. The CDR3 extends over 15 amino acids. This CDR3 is CAISERRAGQETQYF. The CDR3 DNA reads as TGTGCCATCAGTGAGAGGCGGGCGGGTCAAGAGACCCAGTACTTC.

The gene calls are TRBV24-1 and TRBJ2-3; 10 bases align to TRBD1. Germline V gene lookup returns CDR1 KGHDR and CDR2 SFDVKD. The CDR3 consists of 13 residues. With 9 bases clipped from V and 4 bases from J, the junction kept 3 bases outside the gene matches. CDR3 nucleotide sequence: TGTGCCACCGGGACAGGGGCTCCAGATACGCAGTATTTT. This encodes CATGTGAPDTQYF.

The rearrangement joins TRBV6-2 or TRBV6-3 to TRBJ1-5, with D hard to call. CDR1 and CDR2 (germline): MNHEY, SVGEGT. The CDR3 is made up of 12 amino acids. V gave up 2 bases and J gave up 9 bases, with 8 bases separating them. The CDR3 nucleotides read TGTGCCAGCAGTTACGAGGGTAGGCCCCAGCATTTT. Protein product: CASSYEGRPQHF.

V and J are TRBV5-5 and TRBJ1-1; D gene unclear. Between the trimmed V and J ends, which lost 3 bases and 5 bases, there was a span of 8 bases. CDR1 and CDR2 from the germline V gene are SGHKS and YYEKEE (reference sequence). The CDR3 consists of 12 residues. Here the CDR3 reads CASSSGETEAFF. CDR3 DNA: TGTGCCAGCAGCTCCGGGGAGACTGAAGCTTTCTTT.

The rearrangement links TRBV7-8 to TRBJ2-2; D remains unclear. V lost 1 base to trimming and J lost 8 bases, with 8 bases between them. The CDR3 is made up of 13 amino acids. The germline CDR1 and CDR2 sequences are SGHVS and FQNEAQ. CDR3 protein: CASSLDYLGELFF. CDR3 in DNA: TGTGCCAGCAGCTTAGACTACCTAGGGGAGCTGTTTTTT.

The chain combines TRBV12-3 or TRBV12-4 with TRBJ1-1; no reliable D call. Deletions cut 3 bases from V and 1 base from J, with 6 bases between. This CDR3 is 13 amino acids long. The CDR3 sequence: CASSFQANTEAFF. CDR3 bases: TGTGCCAGCAGTTTCCAGGCGAACACTGAAGCTTTCTTT.

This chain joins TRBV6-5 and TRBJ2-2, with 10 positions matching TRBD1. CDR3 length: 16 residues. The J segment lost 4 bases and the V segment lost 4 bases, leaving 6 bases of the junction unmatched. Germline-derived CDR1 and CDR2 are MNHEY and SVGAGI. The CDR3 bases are TGTGCCAGCAGTTTTGACAGGGGGCGGACCACCGGGGAGCTGTTTTTT. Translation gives CASSFDRGRTTGELFF.

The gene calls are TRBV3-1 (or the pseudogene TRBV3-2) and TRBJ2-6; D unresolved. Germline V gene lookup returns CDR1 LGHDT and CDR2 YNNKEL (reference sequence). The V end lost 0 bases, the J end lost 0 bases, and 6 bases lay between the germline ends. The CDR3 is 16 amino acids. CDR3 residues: CASSQDAGSGANVLTF. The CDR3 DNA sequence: TGTGCCAGCAGCCAAGACGCCGGCTCTGGGGCCAACGTCCTGACTTTC.

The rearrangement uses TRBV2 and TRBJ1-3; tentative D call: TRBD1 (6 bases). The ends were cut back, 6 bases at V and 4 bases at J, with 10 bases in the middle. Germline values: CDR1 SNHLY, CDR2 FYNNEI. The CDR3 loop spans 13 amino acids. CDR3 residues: CASSYREGNTIYF. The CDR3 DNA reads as TGTGCCAGCAGCTACAGGGAAGGAAACACCATATATTTT. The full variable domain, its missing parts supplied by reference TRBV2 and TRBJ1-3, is EPEVTQTPSHQVTQMGQEVILRCVPISNHLYFYWYRQILGQKVEFLVSFYNNEISEKSEIFDDQFSVERPDGSNFTLKIRSTKLEDSAMYFCASSYREGNTIYFGEGSWLTVV.

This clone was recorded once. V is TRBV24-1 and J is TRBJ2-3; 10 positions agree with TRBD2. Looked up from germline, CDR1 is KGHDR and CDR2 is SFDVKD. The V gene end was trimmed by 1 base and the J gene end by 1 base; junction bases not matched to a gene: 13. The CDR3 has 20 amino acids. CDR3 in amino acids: CATSDFLTSGDSIRTDTQYF. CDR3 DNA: TGTGCCACCAGTGATTTCTTAACTAGCGGGGATTCGATTCGCACAGATACGCAGTATTTT.

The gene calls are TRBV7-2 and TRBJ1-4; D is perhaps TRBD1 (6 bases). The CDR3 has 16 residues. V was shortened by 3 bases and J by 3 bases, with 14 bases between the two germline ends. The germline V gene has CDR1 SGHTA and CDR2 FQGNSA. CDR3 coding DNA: TGTGCCAGCAGCTTGCGTCCAGGGGCTGCTAATGAAAAACTGTTTTTT. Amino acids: CASSLRPGAANEKLFF.

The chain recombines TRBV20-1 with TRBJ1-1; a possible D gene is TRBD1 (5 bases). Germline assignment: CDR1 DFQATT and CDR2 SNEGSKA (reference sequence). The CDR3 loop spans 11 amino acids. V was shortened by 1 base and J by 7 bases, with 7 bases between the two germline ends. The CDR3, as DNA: TGCAGTGCTAGAGGTGGACATGAAGCTTTCTTT. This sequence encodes CSARGGHEAFF.

The CDR3: CASSGQGTNTGELFF. CDR3 bases: TGTGCCAGCAGCGGACAGGGGACGAACACCGGGGAGCTGTTTTTT. This chain connects TRBV9 to TRBJ2-2; TRBD1 matches at 8 bases. Looked up from germline, CDR1 is SGDLS and CDR2 is YYNGEE. Trimming cost V 3 bases and J 0 bases; bases outside gene matches: 1. The CDR3 totals 15 residues.